A single sample is the source of the 17 T cell receptor delta chains below, sequenced in a study of gamma-delta chains in newborns, infants, children (dated by TCRdb to the late 2010s). The reads were generated on an Illumina MiSeq. For TCRdb, the public reads were processed anew by CATT, and duplicate DNA sequences were folded into one row. The sample contains over 6,500 delta-chain clones, 2.1% of them found a single time. Clones ranked in the top ten supply around 9.9% of the sample. The sequenced sample consisted of blood. These receptors originate from a child who was a newborn, infant or young child, either healthy, febrile or measles-vaccinated (not recorded which).

On this clone: TCRdb's protein for this DNA is that of a much larger clone and differs from the translation at residue 12, likely a read error; the protein shown is the DNA translation. In DNA, the CDR3 is TGTGCCTGTGACACGTACTGGGGGATACTGGGCCCCTGGGACACCCGACAGATGTTTTTC. Translation: CACDTYWGILGPWDTRQMFF. The chain uses TRDV2 and TRDJ3, with TRDD3 matching 12 bases. V lost 1 base to trimming and J lost 2 bases; unmatched junction nucleotides: 8. Germline V gene data show CDR1 as GEAIGNYY and CDR2 as EKD. The CDR3 consists of 20 residues.

This clone was found a few times. The TCRdb protein, from a much larger clone, departs from this DNA's translation at residue 13, likely by read error; the protein shown derives from the DNA. The chain has TRDV2 and TRDJ1; possibly TRDD2 for D (8 bases). Germline V CDR1 and CDR2: GEAIGNYY, EKD. The CDR3 has 19 residues. V dropped 1 base and J dropped 0 bases, with 23 bases sitting between them. This chain's CDR3 is CACDTGGLPTGDDTDKLIF. In DNA, the CDR3 is TGTGCCTGTGACACGGGTGGGCTTCCTACTGGGGACGACACCGATAAACTCATCTTT.

Sample share makes this clone medium-sized. This sample also contains other DNA sequences that code for the same CDR3. The chain combines TRDV2 with TRDJ3; 13 nucleotides match TRDD3. This CDR3 is 19 amino acids long. Germline trimming cut 0 bases from V and 3 bases from J; bases unmatched to any gene: 4. Germline loops: CDR1 GEAIGNYY, CDR2 EKD. This CDR3 reads CACDTVLGDTDWDTRQMFF. The CDR3 DNA reads as TGTGCCTGTGACACCGTACTGGGGGATACGGACTGGGACACCCGACAGATGTTTTTC.

Comments on this clone: This DNA translates differently at residue 13 from the TCRdb protein, which is that of a much larger clone; a read error is likely, and the protein shown is the DNA's own translation. The sample holds other DNA sequences that translate to the same CDR3. The rearrangement uses TRDV2 and TRDJ3; TRDD3 aligns across 10 bases. The CDR3 covers 19 residues. CDR1 GEAIGNYY and CDR2 EKD come from the germline V gene. CDR3 DNA: TGTGCCTGTGACACCGCTGGGGGATATGCCTCCTGGGGCACCCGACAGATGTTTTTC. Translated, it gives CACDTAGGYASWGTRQMFF.

On this clone: This may be a read error, as it is one base from a much larger clone. At the DNA level, this CDR3 is encoded by other sequences in the same sample as well. The rearrangement links TRDV1 to TRDJ1; D gene ambiguous. Trimming pared 6 bases from V and 4 bases from J, leaving 27 bases between. The CDR3 is made up of 18 amino acids. Germline values: CDR1 TSWWSYY, CDR2 QGS. In DNA form, the CDR3 reads TGTGCTCTTGGAGTCCGACGCTCCCCCAGTCTCGAGATCGATAAACTCATCTTT. It encodes CALGVRRSPSLEIDKLIF.

This clone was counted only a few times. For this DNA, TCRdb reports the protein of a much larger clone, which diverges at residue 10, most likely from a read error; the protein presented here is translated directly from the DNA. This chain uses TRDV2 with TRDJ3; 11 nucleotides match TRDD3. Trimming at V came to 3 bases and at J to 3 bases, leaving 6 bases not matched to a gene. There are 18 residues in the CDR3. CDR1 is GEAIGNYY and CDR2 is EKD in the germline V gene. CDR3 loop: CACDALLGDIWDTRQMFF. The CDR3 DNA reads TGTGCCTGTGACGCTCTACTGGGGGATATCTGGGACACCCGACAGATGTTTTTC.

The sample holds a few counts of this clone. This sequence may be a read error, since a much larger clone differs from it by one base. The chain recombines TRDV2 with TRDJ3; TRDD3 matches at 8 bases. Trimming removed 2 bases from V and 5 bases from J; junction bases left unmatched: 10. Per germline, CDR1 GEAIGNYY and CDR2 EKD. CDR3 size: 18 residues. CDR3 sequence reads: CACDILGATNRDTRQMFF. The CDR3 DNA is TGTGCCTGTGACATACTGGGGGCTACTAACCGGGACACCCGACAGATGTTTTTC.

This clone was detected a few times. TCRdb's entry gives the protein of a much larger clone, which mismatches this DNA's translation at residue 3, likely from a read error; the protein reported here is translated from the DNA. The chain recombines TRDV1 with TRDJ2; TRDD3 agrees at 7 bases. The CDR3 is made up of 18 amino acids. Per germline, CDR1 TSWWSYY and CDR2 QGS. The V gene end was trimmed by 10 bases and the J gene end by 0 bases; junction bases not matched to a gene: 17. Here the CDR3 DNA reads TGTGCTCCTGGAACTCGTGGGGGACAAAAGCCTTTGACAGCACAACTCTTCTTT. It encodes CAPGTRGGQKPLTAQLFF.

Worth noting for this clone: This DNA's translation differs at residue 13 from TCRdb's protein, which comes from a much larger clone; a read error is likely, and the protein shown is translated from the DNA. The J gene is TRDJ2, the V gene TRDV2, with 13 positions matching TRDD3. Germline lookup yields CDR1 GEAIGNYY and CDR2 EKD. This CDR3 has 18 amino acids. This CDR3 reads CACDTILGDTALAAQLFF. CDR3 bases: TGTGCCTGTGACACCATACTGGGGGATACGGCTTTGGCAGCACAACTCTTCTTT.

This clone was seen a handful of times. It differs at one base from a far larger clone, so likely a read error. Other nucleotide sequences from this sample produce the same CDR3. This rearrangement joins TRDV2 to TRDJ3, with TRDD3 identical over 10 bases. Germline V gene sequence: CDR1 GEAIGNYY, CDR2 EKD. The CDR3 is 17 residues long. The CDR3 nucleotides are TGCGCCTGTGACACCGCTGGGGGATACTGGGACACCCGACAGATGTTTTTC. Amino acids: CACDTAGGYWDTRQMFF.

By share, this clone counts as medium-sized. The same CDR3 arises from other DNA sequences in this sample as well. The chain links TRDV2 to TRDJ2, with 11 positions matching TRDD3. Germline assignment: CDR1 GEAIGNYY and CDR2 EKD. Germline trimming cut 3 bases from V and 0 bases from J; bases unmatched to any gene: 5. This CDR3 is built from 17 residues. CDR3 bases: TGTGCCTGTGACGACGTACTGGGGGATACTTTGACAGCACAACTCTTCTTT. It is translated as CACDDVLGDTLTAQLFF.

This clone was counted only a few times. A much bigger clone sits one base away, suggesting this may be a read error. This sample also contains other DNA sequences that code for the same CDR3. This chain uses TRDV2 with TRDJ1; TRDD3 matches at 7 bases. This CDR3 is 15 amino acids long. The germline gives CDR1 GEAIGNYY, CDR2 EKD. The CDR3 region is CACDTLGVATDKLIF. The CDR3, as DNA: TGTGCTTGTGACACTCTGGGGGTTGCCACCGATAAACTCATCTTT.

Regarding this clone: The TCRdb record carries a much larger clone's protein, which differs from this DNA's translation at residue 3; a read error is the likely cause, and the protein listed here is the DNA translation. J is TRDJ3 and V is TRDV2; 11 bases map to TRDD3. Germline CDR1 GEAIGNYY, CDR2 EKD. This CDR3 comprises 19 residues. CDR3 sequence (DNA): TGTGCCCGTGACACCCTGGGGGATACCAGCTCCTGGGACACCCGACAGATGTTTTTC. Residues: CARDTLGDTSSWDTRQMFF.

A word on this clone: A read error may explain this, as a much larger clone is one base away. V usage is TRDV1 and J usage is TRDJ1; 8 bases match TRDD3. The CDR3 is 21 amino acids. Unmatched junction bases numbered 20, after V lost 2 bases and J lost 0 bases. Germline V gene lookup returns CDR1 TSWWSYY and CDR2 QGS. In DNA, the CDR3 is TGTGCTCTTGGGGAATGTTTTCGGCAATTGTACTGGGGGGTGTACACCGATAAACTCATCTTT. Translated, it gives CALGECFRQLYWGVYTDKLIF.

This clone has only a few counts. TCRdb assigns this DNA the protein of a much larger clone, which departs from its translation at residue 4; this likely reflects a read error, and the protein shown comes from translating the DNA. V usage is TRDV2 and J usage is TRDJ3, with 12 bases that match TRDD3. This CDR3 spans 19 amino acids. Germline lookup yields CDR1 GEAIGNYY and CDR2 EKD. The CDR3, as DNA: TGTGCCTGTCACACCGCTGGGGGATACGCATCCTGGGACACCCGACAGATGTTTTTC. It translates to CACHTAGGYASWDTRQMFF.

This clone came up a few times. The TCRdb record carries a much larger clone's protein, which differs from this DNA's translation at residue 3; a read error is the likely cause, and the protein listed here is the DNA translation. The chain employs TRDV2 and TRDJ3; 13 bases fit TRDD3. Germline CDR1 reads GEAIGNYY; CDR2 reads EKD. The CDR3 extends over 18 amino acids. Here the CDR3 reads CARDVLGDTSWDTRQMFF. For the CDR3, the DNA is TGTGCCCGTGACGTACTGGGGGATACGAGCTGGGACACCCGACAGATGTTTTTC.

This clone has only a few counts. A mismatch at residue 6 separates the TCRdb protein from the translated DNA, so the protein presented here was translated from the DNA. The V and J genes are TRDV2 and TRDJ1, with D possibly being TRDD3 (7 bases). CDR3 size: 18 residues. Germline CDR1 reads GEAIGNYY; CDR2 reads EKD. Trimming took off 0 bases at V and 0 bases at J, with 19 bases between the two ends. CDR3: CACDTAPTVLGYTDKLIF. The CDR3, as DNA: TGTGCCTGTGACACCGCTCCTACAGTACTGGGGTACACCGATAAACTCATCTTT.